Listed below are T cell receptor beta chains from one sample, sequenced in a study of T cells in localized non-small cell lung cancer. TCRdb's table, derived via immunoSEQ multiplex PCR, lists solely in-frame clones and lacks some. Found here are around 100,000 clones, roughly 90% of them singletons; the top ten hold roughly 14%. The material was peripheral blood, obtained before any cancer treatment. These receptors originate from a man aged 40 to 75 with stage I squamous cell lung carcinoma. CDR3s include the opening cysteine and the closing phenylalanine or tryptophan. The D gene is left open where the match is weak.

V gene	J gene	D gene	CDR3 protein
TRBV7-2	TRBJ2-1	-	CASSSLYEQFF
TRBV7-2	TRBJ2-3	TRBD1	CASSLIWARGGRTDTQYF
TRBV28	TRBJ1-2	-	CASSSYKNGYTF
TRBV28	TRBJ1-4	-	CASSSGSTNEKLFF
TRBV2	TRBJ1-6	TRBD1	CASSERGTANSPLHF
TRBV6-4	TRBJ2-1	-	CASSETEWNEQFF
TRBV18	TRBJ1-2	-	CASSPLSGVAYGYTF
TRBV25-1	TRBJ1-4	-	CASSGQTGEKLFF
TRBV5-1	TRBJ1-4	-	CASSLDPRATNEKLFF
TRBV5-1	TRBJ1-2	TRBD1	CASSHQGASDYGYTF
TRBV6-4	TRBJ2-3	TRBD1	CASSALEGASTDTQYF
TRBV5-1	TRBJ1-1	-	CASSWTSNTEAFF
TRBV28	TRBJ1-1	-	CASSPGTHGANTEAFF
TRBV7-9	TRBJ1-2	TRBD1	CASSLAGQGIYTF
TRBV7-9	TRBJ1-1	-	CASSFLLTVNTEAFF
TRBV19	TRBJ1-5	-	CASSKQGSNQPQHF
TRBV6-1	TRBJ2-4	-	CASIGSSNIQYF
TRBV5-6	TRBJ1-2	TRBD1	CASSLPGTGYGYTF
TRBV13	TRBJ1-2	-	CASSLGVDGNNYGYTF
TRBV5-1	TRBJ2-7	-	CASSWGTLKEEQYF
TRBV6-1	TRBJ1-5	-	CASSEASANQPQHF
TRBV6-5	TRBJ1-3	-	CASSRGAPVGNTIYF
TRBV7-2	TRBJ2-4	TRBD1	CASSWTGGNSIQYF
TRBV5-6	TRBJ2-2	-	CASTVGGYTGELFF
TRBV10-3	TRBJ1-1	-	CATLEAEAGGAFF
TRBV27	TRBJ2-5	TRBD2	CASSLIGLAGGRETQYF
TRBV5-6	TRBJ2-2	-	CASSLDTSNGELFF
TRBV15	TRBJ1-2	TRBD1	CATSRDRGSYTF
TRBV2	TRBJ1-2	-	CASSQTGGGGIGYTF
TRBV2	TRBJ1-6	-	CASRVVSEDSPLHF
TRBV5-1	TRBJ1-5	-	CASSLDGHQPQHF
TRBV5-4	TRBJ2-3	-	CASSGVGTDTQYF
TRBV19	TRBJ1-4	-	CASSSPGEVEKLFF
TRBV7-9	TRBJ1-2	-	CASSPTSSGAVGYTF
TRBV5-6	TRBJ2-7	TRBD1	CASSPPTGGSYEQYF
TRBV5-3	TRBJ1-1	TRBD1	CASSLEGQGTEAFF
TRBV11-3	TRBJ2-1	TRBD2	CASSLGGTINEQFF
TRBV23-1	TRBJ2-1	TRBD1	CASDRGPTYNEQFF
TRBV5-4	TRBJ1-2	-	CASSYAQENYGYTF
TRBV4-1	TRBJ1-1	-	CASSASGAMNTEAFF
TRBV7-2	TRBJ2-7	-	CASSLVGAVSYEQYF
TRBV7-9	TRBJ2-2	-	CASSLSQKGAGELFF
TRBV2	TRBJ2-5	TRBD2	CASSGLAQETQYF
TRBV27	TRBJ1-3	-	CASSPADNSGNTIYF
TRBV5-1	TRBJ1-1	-	CASSLEFSHSSTEAFF
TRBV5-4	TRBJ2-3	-	CASSPTLAPLRTDTQYF
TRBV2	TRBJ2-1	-	CASSVLLGQFF
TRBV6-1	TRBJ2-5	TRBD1	CASKTGQPQETQYF
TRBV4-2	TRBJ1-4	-	CASSQDANTIDEKLFF